The rows below give T cell receptor beta chains drawn from one sample of a study of blood T cell repertoires in COVID-19. Sequencing was performed with immunoSEQ multiplex PCR; in TCRdb, only in-frame clones are kept and a portion is missing. Seen here are some 360,000 clones, approximately 89% observed once, and the top ten hold under 5%. Sequencing used peripheral blood. Receptor source: an older woman with COVID-19, enrolled during active disease. Both conserved end residues are part of each CDR3. D genes are given only for firm matches. Part of the rows lack a size; the others show once, few, many or a class for expanded clones.

abundance: .
v_gene: TRBV5-1
j_gene: TRBJ1-3
d_gene: .
CDR3nt: TGCGCCAGCAGCCCGACAGCTTACTCTGGAAACACCATATATTTT
CDR3aa: CASSPTAYSGNTIYF

abundance: once
v_gene: TRBV9
j_gene: TRBJ1-1
d_gene: .
CDR3nt: TGTGCCAGCAGCGGAACAGGGACTGAAGCTTTCTTT
CDR3aa: CASSGTGTEAFF

abundance: once
v_gene: TRBV5-6
j_gene: TRBJ2-7
d_gene: TRBD1
CDR3nt: TGTGCCAGCACATCACCCGGGACAGGCTACGAGCAGTACTTC
CDR3aa: CASTSPGTGYEQYF

abundance: .
v_gene: TRBV10-3
j_gene: TRBJ1-2
d_gene: .
CDR3nt: TGTGCCATCAGTGACCAAACACAGGGAGGGGACTATGGCTACACCTTC
CDR3aa: CAISDQTQGGDYGYTF

abundance: .
v_gene: TRBV11-2
j_gene: TRBJ2-7
d_gene: .
CDR3nt: TGTGCCAGCAGCCTTCCCACTACCTACGAGCAGTACTTC
CDR3aa: CASSLPTTYEQYF

abundance: .
v_gene: TRBV19
j_gene: TRBJ1-2
d_gene: .
CDR3nt: TGTGCCAGTAGTATCGGCGAGGCATCCTATGGCTACACCTTC
CDR3aa: CASSIGEASYGYTF

abundance: .
v_gene: TRBV3-1/TRBV3-2
j_gene: TRBJ2-7
d_gene: .
CDR3nt: TGTGCCAGCAGCCAGGCAGGGATTCGGTACGAGCAGTACTTC
CDR3aa: CASSQAGIRYEQYF

abundance: .
v_gene: TRBV7-8
j_gene: TRBJ2-2
d_gene: TRBD2
CDR3nt: TGTGCCAGCAGCTTAGCTTCTCCGAGCGGGGGGGCCACCGGGGAGCTGTTTTTT
CDR3aa: CASSLASPSGGATGELFF

abundance: few
v_gene: TRBV27
j_gene: TRBJ2-7
d_gene: .
CDR3nt: TGTGCCAGCAGTTATCGACTCGCGGGGTCCTACGAGCAGTACTTC
CDR3aa: CASSYRLAGSYEQYF

abundance: .
v_gene: TRBV7-3
j_gene: TRBJ1-1
d_gene: .
CDR3nt: TGTGCCAGCAGCTTATCAGGGCTCACTGAAGCTTTCTTT
CDR3aa: CASSLSGLTEAFF

abundance: .
v_gene: TRBV6-5
j_gene: TRBJ2-2
d_gene: TRBD1
CDR3nt: TGTGCCAGCACGGGACAGCGTTACACCGGGGAGCTGTTTTTT
CDR3aa: CASTGQRYTGELFF

abundance: few
v_gene: TRBV7-2
j_gene: TRBJ2-7
d_gene: .
CDR3nt: TGTGCCAGCAGCTTAAGGTCAGCTAGTAGCTCCTACGAGCAGTACTTC
CDR3aa: CASSLRSASSSYEQYF

abundance: few
v_gene: TRBV6-5
j_gene: TRBJ2-7
d_gene: TRBD1
CDR3nt: TGTGCCAGCAGAACAGACAGGGGGATCTCCTACGAGCAGTACTTC
CDR3aa: CASRTDRGISYEQYF

abundance: .
v_gene: TRBV5-1
j_gene: TRBJ2-3
d_gene: TRBD1
CDR3nt: TGCGCCAGCAGTTCACAACTCACAGGGGGCAGGGCAGATACGCAGTATTTT
CDR3aa: CASSSQLTGGRADTQYF

abundance: .
v_gene: TRBV18
j_gene: TRBJ1-5
d_gene: .
CDR3nt: TGTGCCAGCTCACCAGAGGCACGCAATCAGCCCCAGCATTTT
CDR3aa: CASSPEARNQPQHF

abundance: .
v_gene: TRBV5-5
j_gene: TRBJ1-5
d_gene: .
CDR3nt: TGTGCCAGCAGCGCTACAGGAGATCAGCCCCAGCATTTT
CDR3aa: CASSATGDQPQHF

abundance: .
v_gene: TRBV6-6
j_gene: TRBJ2-7
d_gene: .
CDR3nt: TGTGCCAGCAGCCCTCCGGGACAATTCTACGAGCAGTACTTC
CDR3aa: CASSPPGQFYEQYF

abundance: .
v_gene: TRBV4-1
j_gene: TRBJ2-7
d_gene: TRBD1
CDR3nt: TGCGCCAGCAGCCCGGGACAGGGGTCCCTCTACGAGCAGTACTTC
CDR3aa: CASSPGQGSLYEQYF

abundance: .
v_gene: TRBV29-1
j_gene: TRBJ2-3
d_gene: .
CDR3nt: TGCAGCGTTGCCCTCGCAGTTCCAGATACGCAGTATTTT
CDR3aa: CSVALAVPDTQYF

abundance: .
v_gene: TRBV29-1
j_gene: TRBJ1-1
d_gene: .
CDR3nt: TGCAGCGTGGGTACCACAGGGAGCACTGAAGCTTTCTTT
CDR3aa: CSVGTTGSTEAFF

abundance: .
v_gene: TRBV7-8
j_gene: TRBJ2-7
d_gene: TRBD1
CDR3nt: TGTGCCAGCAGCTACAGGGGGCCCCACGAGCAGTACTTC
CDR3aa: CASSYRGPHEQYF

abundance: .
v_gene: TRBV7-2
j_gene: TRBJ1-4
d_gene: .
CDR3nt: TGTGCCAGCAGCTTAAGGACAGCTAATGAAAAACTGTTTTTT
CDR3aa: CASSLRTANEKLFF

abundance: .
v_gene: TRBV19
j_gene: TRBJ1-2
d_gene: TRBD1
CDR3nt: TGTGCCAGTAGGCCGACCGGGACAGGGCGCTATGGCTACACCTTC
CDR3aa: CASRPTGTGRYGYTF

abundance: once
v_gene: TRBV9
j_gene: TRBJ2-1
d_gene: TRBD2
CDR3nt: TGTGCCAGCAGCGCCAGGCCAGCGGGGACGATCTGGGACAATGAGCAGTTCTTC
CDR3aa: CASSARPAGTIWDNEQFF

abundance: .
v_gene: TRBV5-1
j_gene: TRBJ2-7
d_gene: .
CDR3nt: TGCGCCAGCAGCTTAGCCAGGGTAGGCCCCTACGAGCAGTACTTC
CDR3aa: CASSLARVGPYEQYF

abundance: .
v_gene: TRBV19
j_gene: TRBJ1-5
d_gene: .
CDR3nt: TGTGCCAGTAGTATAGCAGGCCTTGGCCAGCCCCAGCATTTT
CDR3aa: CASSIAGLGQPQHF

abundance: few
v_gene: TRBV11-2
j_gene: TRBJ2-1
d_gene: .
CDR3nt: TGTGCCAGCAGCGGGCGGGACGGTGAGCAGTTCTTC
CDR3aa: CASSGRDGEQFF

abundance: .
v_gene: TRBV24-1
j_gene: TRBJ2-2
d_gene: .
CDR3nt: TGTGCCACCAGTGATACTAGCCCAACCACCCCCGGGGAGCTGTTTTTT
CDR3aa: CATSDTSPTTPGELFF

abundance: .
v_gene: TRBV12-3/TRBV12-4
j_gene: TRBJ1-1
d_gene: .
CDR3nt: TGTGCCAGCAGCAAACAGGGGAACACTGAAGCTTTCTTT
CDR3aa: CASSKQGNTEAFF

abundance: .
v_gene: TRBV18
j_gene: TRBJ1-1
d_gene: .
CDR3nt: TGTGCCAGCTCAAGGTTACAGAGCAACACTGAAGCTTTCTTT
CDR3aa: CASSRLQSNTEAFF

abundance: .
v_gene: TRBV28
j_gene: TRBJ2-7
d_gene: TRBD2
CDR3nt: TGTGCCAGCAGTTCCGGGACTAGAGGTGGCGAGCAGTACTTC
CDR3aa: CASSSGTRGGEQYF

abundance: .
v_gene: TRBV6-5
j_gene: TRBJ2-5
d_gene: TRBD2
CDR3nt: TGTGCCAGCGGCCTGGCGGCGGGGGGGAAAGAGACCCAGTACTTC
CDR3aa: CASGLAAGGKETQYF